This is a list of T cell receptor beta chains from one sample in a study of T cells in Graves' hyperthyroidism and ophthalmopathy. MiXCR, run by TCRdb on the multiplex PCR reads, gives a single entry per CDR3 protein. The table shows 250,000 or so distinct CDR3 sequences, with approximately 16% occurring only once. Sequencing input: blood. All receptors derive from a woman in her forties or fifties with Graves' hyperthyroidism that later progressed to Graves' ophthalmopathy. CDR3s include the opening cysteine and the closing phenylalanine or tryptophan. A D gene is named only where the DNA matches it firmly. Clone size, where shown, is once, few, many, or a class for clones that have expanded.

CDR3 protein: CASRGLGLINEQFF
CDR3 DNA: TGTGCCAGCAGGGGACTAGGACTCATCAATGAGCAGTTCTTC
clone size: many
J gene: TRBJ2-1
V gene: TRBV28
D gene: TRBD2

CDR3 protein: CASSLDGNNEQFF
CDR3 DNA: TGCGCCAGCAGCTTGGACGGAAACAATGAGCAGTTCTTC
clone size: many
J gene: TRBJ2-1
V gene: TRBV5-1
D gene: -

CDR3 protein: CASSQDTSGIPREQYF
CDR3 DNA: TGCGCCAGCAGCCAAGACACTAGCGGAATCCCGAGGGAGCAGTACTTC
clone size: many
J gene: TRBJ2-7
V gene: TRBV4-1
D gene: TRBD2

CDR3 protein: CASSSGTSGRHEQFF
CDR3 DNA: TGTGCTAGCAGCTCCGGGACTAGCGGGAGACACGAGCAGTTCTTC
clone size: many
J gene: TRBJ2-1
V gene: TRBV7-7
D gene: TRBD2

CDR3 protein: CASSWGVAFMNTEAFF
CDR3 DNA: TGCGCCAGCAGCTGGGGGGTCGCATTCATGAACACTGAAGCTTTCTTT
clone size: many
J gene: TRBJ1-1
V gene: TRBV5-1
D gene: -

CDR3 protein: CASHWDWGRNNEQFF
CDR3 DNA: TGTGCCAGCCACTGGGACTGGGGGCGAAACAATGAGCAGTTCTTC
clone size: -
J gene: TRBJ2-1
V gene: TRBV2
D gene: -

CDR3 protein: CASTGGTRITQYF
CDR3 DNA: TGTGCCAGCACTGGAGGGACTCGGATCACGCAGTATTTT
clone size: many
J gene: TRBJ2-3
V gene: TRBV6-1
D gene: -

CDR3 protein: CASSLSNEQFF
CDR3 DNA: TGTGCCAGCAGTTTATCCAATGAGCAGTTCTTC
clone size: many
J gene: TRBJ2-1
V gene: TRBV27
D gene: -

CDR3 protein: CASSQVPLAGDHEQFF
CDR3 DNA: TGCGCCAGCAGCCAAGTCCCCCTAGCGGGAGATCATGAGCAGTTCTTC
clone size: few
J gene: TRBJ2-1
V gene: TRBV4-1
D gene: TRBD2

CDR3 protein: CASSQGLAGITLRVEAFF
CDR3 DNA: TGCGCCAGCAGCCAAGGATTGGCAGGGATTACTCTTAGGGTTGAAGCTTTCTTT
clone size: few
J gene: TRBJ1-1
V gene: TRBV4-1
D gene: -

CDR3 protein: CASSQRLAASYNEQFF
CDR3 DNA: TGTGCCAGCAGCCAGAGACTAGCGGCATCTTACAATGAGCAGTTCTTC
clone size: many
J gene: TRBJ2-1
V gene: TRBV11-3
D gene: TRBD2

CDR3 protein: CAWTGGGGNTIYF
CDR3 DNA: TGTGCCTGGACAGGGGGCGGAGGAAACACCATATATTTT
clone size: many
J gene: TRBJ1-3
V gene: TRBV30
D gene: TRBD1

CDR3 protein: CASSPPRSRENTEAFF
CDR3 DNA: TGTGCCAGCAGCCCGCCTCGAAGCCGGGAGAACACTGAAGCTTTCTTT
clone size: many
J gene: TRBJ1-1
V gene: TRBV27
D gene: -

CDR3 protein: CASSWGSGEYEQYF
CDR3 DNA: TGTGCCAGCAGTTGGGGTAGCGGGGAATACGAGCAGTACTTC
clone size: many
J gene: TRBJ2-7
V gene: TRBV28
D gene: TRBD2

CDR3 protein: CASSMTGGDYGYTF
CDR3 DNA: TGTGCCAGCAGCATGACAGGGGGCGACTATGGCTACACCTTC
clone size: few
J gene: TRBJ1-2
V gene: TRBV28
D gene: TRBD1

CDR3 protein: CASSSPGGASYEQYF
CDR3 DNA: TGTGCCAGCAGTTCCCCAGGGGGCGCGTCCTACGAGCAGTACTTC
clone size: many
J gene: TRBJ2-7
V gene: TRBV28
D gene: TRBD1

CDR3 protein: CASSRLSGRAGDTQYF
CDR3 DNA: TGTGCCAGCAGTCGACTTAGCGGGAGGGCGGGAGATACGCAGTATTTT
clone size: few
J gene: TRBJ2-3
V gene: TRBV6-1
D gene: TRBD2

CDR3 protein: CSANTDRPPYEQYF
CDR3 DNA: TGCAGTGCAAATACGGACAGGCCCCCCTACGAGCAGTACTTC
clone size: many
J gene: TRBJ2-7
V gene: TRBV20-1
D gene: TRBD1

CDR3 protein: CASSFPEKETQYF
CDR3 DNA: TGCGCCAGCAGCTTTCCAGAGAAAGAGACCCAGTACTTC
clone size: -
J gene: TRBJ2-5
V gene: TRBV5-1
D gene: -

CDR3 protein: CASSFTTHATGANVLTF
CDR3 DNA: TGCGCCAGCAGCTTTACAACTCACGCAACTGGGGCCAACGTCCTGACTTTC
clone size: few
J gene: TRBJ2-6
V gene: TRBV5-1
D gene: -

CDR3 protein: CASSTTSTLPYGQYF
CDR3 DNA: TGTGCCAGCAGTACGACTTCAACCCTCCCCTACGGGCAGTACTTC
clone size: -
J gene: TRBJ2-7
V gene: TRBV28
D gene: -

CDR3 protein: CASSSDQGRYQPQHF
CDR3 DNA: TGTGCCAGTAGTTCGGATCAGGGCAGGTATCAGCCCCAGCATTTT
clone size: -
J gene: TRBJ1-5
V gene: TRBV19
D gene: -